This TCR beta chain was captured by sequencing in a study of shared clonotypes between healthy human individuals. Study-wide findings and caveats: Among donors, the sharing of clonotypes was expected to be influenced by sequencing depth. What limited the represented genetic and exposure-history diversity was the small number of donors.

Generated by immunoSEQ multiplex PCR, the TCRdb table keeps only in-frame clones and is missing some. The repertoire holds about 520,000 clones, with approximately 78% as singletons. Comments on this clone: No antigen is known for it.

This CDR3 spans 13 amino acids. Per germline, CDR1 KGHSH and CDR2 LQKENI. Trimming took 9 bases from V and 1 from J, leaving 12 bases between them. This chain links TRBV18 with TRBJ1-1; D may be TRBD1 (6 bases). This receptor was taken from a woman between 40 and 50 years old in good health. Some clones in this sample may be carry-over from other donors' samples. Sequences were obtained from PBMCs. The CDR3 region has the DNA TGTGCCAGTTTGCCAGGGGCGAACACTGAAGCTTTCTTT. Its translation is CASLPGANTEAFF.